These 2 T cell receptor beta chains share one sample of origin, sequenced in a study of follicular helper T cells after annual influenza vaccination. Stated time point: 2015-2016 season, 7 days after influenza vaccination. Data came from immunoSEQ multiplex PCR; TCRdb stores just in-frame clones and leaves some out. Of some 10,000 clones listed, about four fifths are singletons. Material: CXCR5+ CD38- circulating T follicular helper cells from blood, obtained 7 days after influenza vaccination. Stated subset: circulating Tfh, non-naive CD4+CXCR5+PD-1+ (ICOS+CD38+ or ICOS-CD38-). All receptors come from an adult who received the influenza vaccine.

In DNA form, the CDR3 reads TGTGCCAGCGGGGACAGACAGGGGCGGAATGAAAAACTGTTTTTT. It encodes CASGDRQGRNEKLFF. The chain recombines TRBV6-5 with TRBJ1-4; 8 bases match TRBD1. After removal of 8 bases from V and 5 bases from J, the junction contained 10 bases not matched to a gene. CDR1 MNHEY and CDR2 SVGAGI come from the germline V gene. The CDR3 covers 15 residues.

This chain uses TRBV7-2 with TRBJ1-1; no reliable D call. Trimming removed 3 bases from V and 2 bases from J, with 4 bases in between. Germline V lookup: CDR1 SGHTA, CDR2 FQGNSA. CDR3 length: 12 residues. The CDR3: CASSFGNTEAFF. The CDR3 DNA is TGTGCCAGCAGCTTCGGCAACACTGAAGCTTTCTTT.